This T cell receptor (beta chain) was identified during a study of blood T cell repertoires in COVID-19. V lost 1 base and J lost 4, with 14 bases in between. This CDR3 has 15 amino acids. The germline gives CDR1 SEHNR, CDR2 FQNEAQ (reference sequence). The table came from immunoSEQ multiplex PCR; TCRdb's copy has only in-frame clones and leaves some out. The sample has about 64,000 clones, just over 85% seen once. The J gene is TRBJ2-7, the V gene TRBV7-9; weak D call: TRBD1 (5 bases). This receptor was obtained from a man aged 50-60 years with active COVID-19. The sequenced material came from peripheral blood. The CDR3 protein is CASSLGGAGKYEQYF. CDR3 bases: TGTGCCAGCAGCTTAGGTGGGGCAGGGAAATACGAGCAGTACTTC.